This T cell receptor (beta chain) was captured by sequencing in a study of long-term antiretroviral therapy in people with HIV (dated by TCRdb to between 2022 and 2023). Some background on the complete study: The earliest samples were collected about a decade before the 2015 WHO recommendation for immediate ART, when ART was typically delayed until CD4 counts fell. A retrospective serial study tested whether changes in peripheral blood TRB repertoire composition and diversity were associated with ART initiation and durable HIV suppression. From fewer than 35 adults with confirmed HIV infection, the cohort provided under 200 cryopreserved PBMC samples, gathered serially across a mean of about six years (range 1-12). About 35% of the 30 participants with HIV were female. No cross-contamination during QIAcube processing turned up in test extractions that ran a monoclonal T-cell line alongside about 30 polyclonal samples. Broad study findings and their caveats: CDR3 length ranges in HIV repertoires were narrower than in controls, and network structure suggested an antigen-experienced repertoire with only a slight naive shift after ART. Expanded TRB clones identified before ART initiation dominated the repertoire across all time points, though the dominance fluctuated and decreased in many PLHIV after ART. Inferences about post-ART repertoire changes were limited because no data were available on ART adherence, viral resistance or therapy changes. The samples span the years 2004 to 2017, and the ART regimens used at that time may not be as effective as current regimens. Limited PBMC availability meant only the TCR beta chain was sequenced, without alpha chain pairing. Because cell numbers in pre-ART samples were limited, unsorted PBMC were profiled instead of sorted CD4+ and CD8+ T cells. A significant increase in TRB diversity was found to be associated with ART initiation, although TRB diversity was observed to remain significantly below that of transplant donor controls even after long-term ART.

In the case of this clone: Its antigen remains undetermined. No much larger clonotype is one base removed from it; base qualities were not supplied.

The germline V gene provides CDR1 SGHDT and CDR2 YYEEEE. From the cysteine through the phenylalanine, the CDR3 covers 12 amino acids. Of all the DNA, just the CDR3 is kept, 36 bases in frame from base 1. V is clipped by 3 bases and J by 5 bases, and the sequence between their germline boundaries is 6 bases long. Sequencing of the TRB variable region was done with the immunoSEQ hsTCRB v3.0 assay at survey level resolution. The targeted TRB sequencing depth was roughly 35,000-50,000 T-cell genomes per sample. Pooled TRB libraries were sequenced on an Illumina MiSeq with a v3 150-cycle kit. As for how the authors treated the data: Analysis of repertoires was carried out in R inside a reproducible Nextflow workflow spanning QC, data transformation and analysis. LymphoSeq2, an R package for AIRR-Seq data exploration, was used to implement custom analyses. Four samples that produced fewer than 5000 total TRB sequences were removed, so some 190 HIV repertoires were analyzed. Among the approximately 180 HIV repertoires that were kept, 59 were collected before ART initiation and more than 120 were collected after ART initiation. Each repertoire was downsampled to 5000 TRB nucleotide sequences, and summary statistics were averaged across 100 downsampling iterations. The analysis kept only TRB sequences whose CDR3 regions were at least seven amino acids long. Two measures captured diversity: a Shannon entropy-derived clonality score and the Gini coefficient. Repertoire networks linked the top 5000 CDR3 amino acid sequences whenever two sequences differed by an edit distance of one. For TRB CDR3 amino acid sequences, GLIPH2 was used to predict antigen specificity groups and MHC restriction. CDR3 amino acid sequences were matched against VDJdb and McPAS-TCR to flag known CMV, EBV, HIV or tissue antigen associations. Pre-ART, post-ART and control groups were compared with Wilcoxon signed-rank tests and Holm-Bonferroni correction. Not all clones reach the TCRdb copy of this immuneACCESS table, which keeps in-frame sequences only. Checked studies attribute under half of the gap to unresolved V genes and leave the rest unexplained. D and trimming were read from the DNA, whereas the V and J calls and clone size are those reported in that table. The table for this sample lists about 34,000 clones; nearly 90% of them were counted only once. The ten largest clones represent over 10% of the sample.

Participants were included only if at least one PBMC sample before ART initiation and at least two post-ART samples were available. Treatment was received in the United States of America by all participants with HIV. Cryopreserved samples of about 0.95-10 million PBMC were thawed and washed before DNA extraction. At the time of the earliest PBMC sample for each participant with HIV, ages ranged from about 23 to 60 years. Per participant, PBMC samples came from 1-4 timepoints prior to ART initiation and 2-8 timepoints following ART initiation, for a median of 7 samples. Serial HIV viral load, CD4+ T-cell count, ART history and demographic data were obtained for every participant. Genomic DNA was extracted from unsorted PBMC with a Qiagen kit on a QIAcube, processed in batches of 12 samples.

This chain is built from TRBV5-6 and TRBJ2-1; the D gene remains uncertain. Sequencing used unsorted PBMCs, obtained 1.1 years after starting antiretroviral therapy. This receptor was obtained from a man between 18 and 29 years old with HIV. The nucleotide sequence reads as follows: TGTGCCAGCAGCTGGCCGAACAATGAGCAGTTCTTC. Its protein is CASSWPNNEQFF.